One T cell receptor beta chain is described in this entry. The sample is drawn from a study of shared clonotypes between healthy human individuals. The method was immunoSEQ multiplex PCR; TCRdb's version includes in-frame clones alone and lacks a portion of them. The sample holds about 670,000 clones, 55% to 75% seen once. The CDR3 is 14 amino acids. Germline CDR1 MNHNS, CDR2 SASEGT. Trimming at V came to 7 bases and at J to 2 bases, leaving 4 bases not matched to a gene. The source of this sequence is a woman aged 25 to 39 in good health. V usage is TRBV6-1 and J usage is TRBJ2-7; 11 bases match TRBD1. Input material: memory CD4+ T cells sorted from blood. Subset meaning: CD45RA-negative fraction. The CDR3 here is CASNPGQGAYEQYF. The CDR3 DNA sequence: TGTGCCAGCAACCCGGGACAGGGGGCCTACGAGCAGTACTTC.